This T cell receptor beta chain was recorded in a study of shared clonotypes between healthy human individuals. Study-level findings and limits: Investigators expected sequencing depth to affect clonotype sharing among donors. Incompleteness in sorted-subset sequencing, despite large depth, was shown by rarefaction.

Germline V gives CDR1 MGHDK, CDR2 SYGVNS. The ends were cut back, 4 bases at V and 8 bases at J, with 15 bases in the middle. CDR3 size: 15 residues. On this clone itself: The antigen is undetermined.

The run depth of the assay was deep. Each replicate PCR on the sorted subsets used 150 to 200 ng DNA (around 31,000 T cell genomes). Clones were sequenced by immunoSEQ multiplex PCR, and TCRdb holds only the in-frame ones, with some missing. The sample carries about 2.3 million clones, roughly 92% recorded once. This chain links TRBV25-1 with TRBJ1-6; D is perhaps TRBD1 (5 bases). Specimen: naive CD4+ T cells from PBMCs. Noted subset: CD45RA+ positively selected. The sequence came from a man between 18 and 29 years old in good health. Some clones in this sample may be carry-over from other donors' samples. CDR3 loop: CASSALGQGHSPLHF. The CDR3 DNA reads as TGTGCCAGCAGTGCCTTAGGTCAGGGCCATTCACCCCTCCACTTT.